The 27 T cell receptor beta chains given below trace back to one sample, sequenced in a study of shared clonotypes between healthy human individuals (dated by TCRdb to the early 2020s). The library came from the immunoSEQ multiplex PCR assay. The source is immuneACCESS, and TCRdb retained only in-frame sequences with V and J called. Part of the clones is not carried over; for the studies checked, unresolved V genes explain less than half of this, and the remainder is unexplained. Within this sample are some 2 million clones, with roughly 94% of them counted one time only. Clones ranked in the top ten supply roughly 1% of the sample. CD8 naive samples were CD45RO-negative cells positively selected for CCR7, giving a CD45RA+CCR7+ population that excluded TemRA cells. Sequenced sample: naive CD8+ T cells sorted from blood. The intended sense of this specimen's cell subset or site label: CD45RA+CCR7+. Receptors were obtained from a man aged 18 to 29 in good health.

CDR3 amino acids: CSASWSEAFF. CDR3 nucleotide sequence: TGCAGTGCTAGTTGGTCTGAAGCTTTCTTT. The chain has TRBV20-1 and TRBJ1-1; D uncertain. CDR3 length: 10 amino acids. The V gene lost 3 bases and the J gene lost 6 bases, with 5 bases spanning the gap. The V gene's germline CDR1 is DFQATT and CDR2 SNEGSKA (reference sequence).

This clone appeared once. The chain employs TRBV27 and TRBJ2-2; D call uncertain. With 4 bases removed from V and 3 bases from J, the gap between germline ends came to 12 bases. CDR1 is MNHEY, CDR2 SMNVEV, per germline (reference sequence). The CDR3 consists of 15 residues. The CDR3 sequence: CASSSQNSYTGELFF. The CDR3 DNA sequence: TGTGCCAGCAGTTCCCAGAATTCGTACACCGGGGAGCTGTTTTTT.

The table lists this clone with a count of one. J is TRBJ2-7 and V is TRBV9, with D perhaps TRBD1 or TRBD2 (6 bases each). Germline V gene data show CDR1 as SGDLS and CDR2 as YYNGEE. The CDR3 contains 15 residues. Trimming removed 4 bases at V and 0 bases at J, with 14 bases between. CDR3: CASSPGSGASYEQYF. As DNA, the CDR3 is TGTGCCAGCAGCCCGGGGTCGGGGGCCTCCTACGAGCAGTACTTC.

This rearrangement joins TRBV7-9 to TRBJ1-5; D uncertain. The CDR3 is made up of 14 amino acids. The V end was cut by 7 bases, the J end by 2 bases, with 12 bases between. Per the germline V gene, CDR1 is SEHNR and CDR2 is FQNEAQ (reference sequence). The CDR3 here is CASTNGEGNQPQHF. Written as DNA, the CDR3 is TGTGCCAGCACCAATGGGGAGGGCAATCAGCCCCAGCATTTT.

The rearrangement uses TRBV7-2 and TRBJ2-2; TRBD2 aligns across 14 bases. CDR3 size: 16 residues. Germline-derived CDR1 and CDR2 are SGHTA and FQGNSA. J lost 6 bases, V lost 5 bases, and 5 bases had no gene match. This CDR3 reads CASSPGLAGVSGELFF. CDR3 DNA sequence: TGTGCCAGCAGCCCGGGACTAGCGGGAGTCTCCGGGGAGCTGTTTTTT. Looking up the rest from reference TRBV7-2 and TRBJ2-2 gives the full variable domain: GAGVSQSPSNKVTEKGKDVELRCDPISGHTALYWYRQSLGQGLEFLIYFQGNSAPDKSGLPSDRFSAERTGGSVSTLTIQRTQQEDSAVYLCASSPGLAGVSGELFFGEGSRLTVL.

CDR3 in amino acids: CASSNLAGGGTDTQYF. The CDR3 nucleotides are TGTGCCAGCAGCAATCTAGCGGGAGGGGGCACAGATACGCAGTATTTT. The chain recombines TRBV5-4 with TRBJ2-3; 12 bases are shared with TRBD2. V lost 4 bases and J lost 1; bases outside the gene matches: 4. Germline-derived CDR1 and CDR2 are SGHNT and YYREEE (reference sequence). This CDR3 has 16 residues.

The chain couples TRBV9 to TRBJ2-2; no clear D. CDR1 SGDLS and CDR2 YYNGEE come from the germline V gene. This CDR3 contains 14 residues. Trimming took 3 bases from V and 0 from J, leaving 6 bases between them. CDR3 amino acids: CASSGVSNTGELFF. The CDR3 region has the DNA TGTGCCAGCAGCGGAGTTTCGAACACCGGGGAGCTGTTTTTT.

A remark on this clone: This sequence may be a read error, since a much larger clone differs from it by one base. Other nucleotide sequences in the sample specify the same CDR3. V and J are TRBV5-6 and TRBJ1-1; 7 bases agree with TRBD1. CDR3 length: 12 amino acids. The V gene's germline CDR1 is SGHDT and CDR2 YYEEEE. V gave up 0 bases and J gave up 7 bases; unmatched junction bases: 0. For the CDR3, the DNA is TGTGCCAGCAGCTTGGGGGACAGTGAAGCTTTCTTT. Its translation: CASSLGDSEAFF. The full variable domain, its missing parts supplied by reference TRBV5-6 and TRBJ1-1, is DAGVTQSPTHLIKTRGQQVTLRCSPKSGHDTVSWYQQALGQGPQFIFQYYEEEERQRGNFPDRFSGHQFPNYSSELNVNALLLGDSALYLCASSLGDSEAFFGQGTRLTVV.

V usage is TRBV6-6 and J usage is TRBJ1-5; perhaps TRBD1 as D (5 bases). CDR3 length: 14 amino acids. Trimming cost V 10 bases and J 0 bases, with 13 bases left between them. Looked up from germline, CDR1 is MNHNY and CDR2 is SVGAGI (reference sequence). CDR3 sequence: CATHPTDSNQPQHF. As DNA, the CDR3 is TGTGCCACCCACCCGACAGATAGCAATCAGCCCCAGCATTTT.

V is TRBV4-3 and J is TRBJ1-6; the match to TRBD1 covers 8 bases. V was pared by 2 bases and J by 10 bases, with 7 bases of the junction left unmatched. Germline assignment: CDR1 LGHNA and CDR2 YSLEER. This CDR3 is 15 amino acids long. CDR3 residues: CASSQFDRGRSPLHF. In nucleotides, the CDR3 is TGCGCCAGCAGCCAATTTGACAGGGGACGGTCACCCCTCCACTTT.

The chain links TRBV6-6 to TRBJ2-1, with D possibly being TRBD1 or TRBD2 (6 bases each). Between the trimmed V and J ends, which lost 10 bases and 7 bases, there was a span of 14 bases. Germline V gene sequence: CDR1 MNHNY, CDR2 SVGAGI (reference sequence). The CDR3 has 12 amino acids. The chain's CDR3 is CAILGGENEQFF. DNA of the CDR3: TGTGCCATCCTCGGGGGCGAGAATGAGCAGTTCTTC.

The chain is built from TRBV11-2 and TRBJ2-1; TRBD2 agrees at 7 bases. Germline lookup yields CDR1 SGHAT and CDR2 FQNNGV. CDR3 length equals 18 residues. The J segment lost 6 bases and the V segment lost 2 bases, leaving 16 bases of the junction unmatched. Here the CDR3 reads CASSLWGGKTGVRNEQFF. The CDR3 nucleotides are TGTGCCAGCAGCTTATGGGGGGGTAAAACGGGAGTACGCAATGAGCAGTTCTTC.

V is TRBV15 and J is TRBJ2-3; the match to TRBD2 covers 8 bases. Trimming removed 0 bases from V and 8 bases from J; junction bases left unmatched: 7. The CDR3 length is 15 residues. Germline values: CDR1 LNHNV, CDR2 YYDKDF (reference sequence). DNA of the CDR3: TGTGCCACCAGCAGAGACTCGGGAGGGGCAGTTACGCAGTATTTT. Translating gives CATSRDSGGAVTQYF. The whole variable domain, filled in from reference TRBV15 and TRBJ2-3, reads DAMVIQNPRYQVTQFGKPVTLSCSQTLNHNVMYWYQQKSSQAPKLLFHYYDKDFNNEADTPDNFQSRRPNTSFCFLDIRSPGLGDTAMYLCATSRDSGGAVTQYFGPGTRLTVL.

This chain joins TRBV4-1 and TRBJ2-1; D call uncertain. The CDR3 runs to 12 residues. V was trimmed by 4 bases and J by 7 bases, leaving 8 bases between them. Germline CDR1 reads MGHRA; CDR2 reads YSYEKL. The CDR3: CASSRPSNEQFF. CDR3 nucleotides: TGCGCCAGCAGCCGTCCGTCTAATGAGCAGTTCTTC.

The J gene is TRBJ1-2, the V gene TRBV15, with TRBD1 as a possible D gene (6 bases). Germline V gene data show CDR1 as LNHNV and CDR2 as YYDKDF (reference sequence). The CDR3 extends over 15 amino acids. V lost 5 bases and J lost 6, with 19 bases in between. The DNA of the CDR3 is TGTGCCACCAGCGGAGCGACGGGACACGGGAATGGCTACACCTTC. Protein sequence: CATSGATGHGNGYTF.

V is TRBV7-9 and J is TRBJ2-2; D is unclear. The V gene lost 1 base and the J gene lost 0 bases, with 18 bases spanning the gap. The V gene's germline CDR1 is SEHNR and CDR2 FQNEAQ (reference sequence). There are 19 residues in the CDR3. The CDR3 DNA sequence: TGTGCCAGCAGCTTAGAAGTTGGACCGACCATTTCGAACACCGGGGAGCTGTTTTTT. As protein: CASSLEVGPTISNTGELFF. Supplemented by reference TRBV7-9 and TRBJ2-2, the full variable domain reads DTGVSQNPRHKITKRGQNVTFRCDPISEHNRLYWYRQTLGQGPEFLTYFQNEAQLEKSRLLSDRFSAERPKGSFSTLEIQRTEQGDSAMYLCASSLEVGPTISNTGELFFGEGSRLTVL.

This clone was seen a handful of times. The CDR3 DNA sequence: TGTGCCAGCACCAAGGACCTCTACGAGCAGTACTTC. Translation: CASTKDLYEQYF. The V call is TRBV2, the J call TRBJ2-7; D call uncertain. CDR3 size: 12 residues. V lost 7 bases, J lost 3 bases, and 10 bases lay in between. Germline V gene data show CDR1 as SNHLY and CDR2 as FYNNEI.

This clone has just one count. V and J are TRBV7-9 and TRBJ2-2; a weak D match, TRBD1 (6 bases). Germline V gene sequence: CDR1 SEHNR, CDR2 FQNEAQ (reference sequence). V lost 5 bases to trimming and J lost 6 bases, with 19 bases between them. The CDR3 has 16 amino acids. The CDR3 protein is CASSGFRDIRPGELFF. The CDR3 DNA reads as TGTGCCAGCAGCGGGTTCCGGGACATAAGGCCCGGGGAGCTGTTTTTT.

This chain links TRBV27 with TRBJ2-4; a possible D gene is TRBD1 (6 bases). The CDR3 is 16 residues long. With 5 bases removed from V and 3 bases from J, the gap between germline ends came to 17 bases. Germline V gives CDR1 MNHEY, CDR2 SMNVEV (reference sequence). CDR3 protein: CASSPSAGVIKNIQYF. CDR3 bases: TGTGCCAGCAGTCCAAGCGCAGGGGTGATCAAAAACATTCAGTACTTC.

The chain links TRBV11-3 to TRBJ2-7; no clear D gene. Germline assignment: CDR1 SGHNT and CDR2 YENEEA. V gave up 0 bases and J gave up 5 bases, with 23 bases separating them. This CDR3 has 18 amino acids. The CDR3 is CASSLDSNGSPVGHEQYF. The CDR3 DNA follows: TGTGCCAGCAGCTTAGATAGTAATGGATCCCCCGTGGGCCACGAGCAGTACTTC.

The V call is TRBV5-1, the J call TRBJ2-7; D uncertain. The CDR3 sequence is 14 residues long. The ends were cut back, 0 bases at V and 2 bases at J, with 9 bases in the middle. Germline V gene lookup returns CDR1 SGHRS and CDR2 YFSETQ. The CDR3 DNA reads TGCGCCAGCAGCTTGGGAGCGCAGACCTACGAGCAGTACTTC. Translating it yields CASSLGAQTYEQYF.

J is TRBJ1-1 and V is TRBV18, with D possibly TRBD1 on 5 matching bases. CDR1 is KGHSH and CDR2 is LQKENI in the germline V gene. The V end lost 0 bases, the J end lost 3 bases, and 11 bases lay between the germline ends. The CDR3 runs 15 residues. The CDR3 loop reads CASSPPGVSDTEAFF. The CDR3 bases are TGTGCCAGCTCACCACCGGGGGTTAGCGACACTGAAGCTTTCTTT.

V and J are TRBV7-9 and TRBJ2-1; 7 nucleotides line up with TRBD2. The CDR3 spans 16 residues. The junction had 9 bases not matched to a gene; V was cut back by 1 base and J by 6 bases. Germline V CDR1 and CDR2: SEHNR, FQNEAQ (reference sequence). The DNA of the CDR3 is TGTGCCAGCAGCTTAGTTACGGGGGGTAGGGTCAATGAGCAGTTCTTC. Translating gives CASSLVTGGRVNEQFF.

This chain connects TRBV7-6 to TRBJ2-6; TRBD1 is a possible D gene (6 bases). The CDR3 has 15 amino acids. V lost 3 bases and J 2 bases, leaving 8 bases between the germline ends. The germline CDR1 and CDR2 sequences are SGHVS and FNYEAQ. The CDR3 nucleotides are TGTGCCAGCAGCTTCAGGGGTCCTGGGGCCAACGTCCTGACTTTC. This encodes CASSFRGPGANVLTF.

The genes are TRBV27 and TRBJ2-3, with no clear D. Germline V gives CDR1 MNHEY, CDR2 SMNVEV (reference sequence). The CDR3 spans 13 residues. Between the trimmed V and J ends, which lost 5 bases and 7 bases, there was a span of 13 bases. The CDR3 sequence: CASSVLGSNTQYF. The CDR3 DNA reads TGTGCCAGCAGTGTCCTGGGGTCGAATACGCAGTATTTT.

This rearrangement joins TRBV19 to TRBJ2-1; TRBD1 aligns across 7 bases. This CDR3 spans 15 amino acids. The V gene end was trimmed by 5 bases and the J gene end by 2 bases; junction bases not matched to a gene: 6. Germline V gives CDR1 LNHDA, CDR2 SQIVND (reference sequence). The CDR3 loop reads CASSFRDSPYNEQFF. CDR3 nucleotides: TGTGCCAGTAGTTTCCGGGACAGCCCCTACAATGAGCAGTTCTTC.

The chain carries TRBV27 and TRBJ2-7; the D gene is possibly TRBD2 (6 bases). Per the germline V gene, CDR1 is MNHEY and CDR2 is SMNVEV (reference sequence). The V and J ends lost 0 bases and 3 bases respectively, with 12 bases between them. This CDR3 has 15 residues. CDR3 loop: CASSLSAGGVYEQYF. The DNA for the CDR3 is TGTGCCAGCAGTTTATCGGCCGGGGGAGTCTACGAGCAGTACTTC.